This TCR beta chain was sequenced for a study of blood T cell repertoires in COVID-19. As handled by the study authors: Amplification of reference gene primers was used by the study to estimate nucleated cell counts. Only in-frame clones appear in the TCRdb table, and some are missing; sequencing was by immunoSEQ multiplex PCR. V and J calls and clone size are copied from that table; D and trimming were computed from the DNA. Counted here are 150,000 to 180,000 clones, 75% to 95% occurring once; the ten biggest clones make up under 0.6%. The J segment lost 1 base and the V segment lost 5 bases, leaving 6 bases of the junction unmatched. The germline V gene encodes CDR1 LNHDA and CDR2 SQIVND (reference sequence). CDR3 length: 15 residues.

Sequencing input: peripheral blood. This sequence joins TRBV19 and TRBJ1-1; TRBD1 matches 8 bases. The sequence derives from a man aged 50-59 years with acute or convalescent COVID-19. CDR3 sequence reads: CASSPRQGSNTEAFF. CDR3 nucleotides: TGTGCCAGTAGTCCACGACAGGGGTCGAACACTGAAGCTTTCTTT.